This T cell receptor (beta chain) was retrieved from a study of T-cell reconstitution after alpha-beta-depleted transplantation in children. Trimming cost V 5 bases and J 0 bases, with 11 bases left between them. This CDR3 has 15 residues. Germline V gene sequence: CDR1 SGHTA, CDR2 FQGTGA. The authors prepared the TCRbeta library with unique molecular identifiers. TCRdb processed the PCR reads anew with MiXCR; each CDR3 protein has one entry. The sample comprises 380,000 or so distinct CDR3 sequences, more than 10% of which are singletons, and roughly 4.5% rests with the top ten. This clonotype was obtained from a human donor who donated a stem cell graft to a child with Fanconi anemia. The sequences come from PBMCs, collected from the stem cell graft. V usage is TRBV7-3 and J usage is TRBJ1-3; maybe TRBD1 (5 bases). In DNA, the CDR3 is TGTGCCAGCAGCCCCACCGGGGGCTCTGGAAACACCATATATTTT. It translates to CASSPTGGSGNTIYF.